Presented here are 8 T cell receptor beta chains from one specimen sequenced in a study of cytotoxic CD8 clonotypes in ibrutinib-treated CLL. The method was immunoSEQ multiplex PCR; TCRdb's version includes in-frame clones alone and lacks a portion of them. The sample has fewer than 150,000 clones; 84% are singletons. This sample comprised PBMCs, obtained after 24 months of ibrutinib treatment. The receptor source for this set is a human donor with chronic lymphocytic leukemia.

The V gene is TRBV7-9, the J gene TRBJ1-4, with 7 bases matching TRBD1. Germline-derived CDR1 and CDR2 are SEHNR and FQNEAQ (reference sequence). There are 16 residues in the CDR3. The ends lost 6 bases at V and 0 bases at J; junction bases unmatched: 7. For the CDR3, the DNA is TGTGCCAGCAGTCACGGACAGGCCGCAACTAATGAAAAACTGTTTTTT. This sequence encodes CASSHGQAATNEKLFF.

The chain employs TRBV5-6 and TRBJ1-4, with D uncertain. This CDR3 comprises 17 residues. Germline V gene lookup returns CDR1 SGHDT and CDR2 YYEEEE. V lost 4 bases to trimming and J lost 0 bases, with 16 bases between them. CDR3 DNA: TGTGCCAGCAGCAGGAGGGTAAGCGGTGCAACTAATGAAAAACTGTTTTTT. It codes for CASSRRVSGATNEKLFF.

This clone was recorded only once. J is TRBJ2-3 and V is TRBV7-6; tentatively, D is TRBD1 or TRBD2 (7 bases each). CDR1 and CDR2 from the germline V gene are SGHVS and FNYEAQ. There are 16 residues in the CDR3. V lost 5 bases and J lost 2, with 17 bases in between. The CDR3 DNA is TGTGCCAGCAGCCCAATCAGGGGGGGTAACACAGATACGCAGTATTTT. Its protein is CASSPIRGGNTDTQYF. Full variable domain (missing parts from reference TRBV7-6 and TRBJ2-3): GAGVSQSPRYKVTKRGQDVALRCDPISGHVSLYWYRQALGQGPEFLTYFNYEAQQDKSGLPNDRFSAERPEGSISTLTIQRTEQRDSAMYRCASSPIRGGNTDTQYFGPGTRLTVL.

The V call is TRBV10-3, the J call TRBJ2-7, with D perhaps matching TRBD1 (5 bases). CDR3 size: 12 residues. V gave up 3 bases and J gave up 4 bases, with 7 bases separating them. CDR1 ENHRY and CDR2 SYGVKD come from the germline V gene. The CDR3 DNA sequence: TGTGCCATCAGTGACAGGGTATACGAGCAGTACTTC. Protein: CAISDRVYEQYF.

This clone has just a few counts. This sequence joins TRBV5-4 and TRBJ1-6, with D perhaps matching TRBD1 (6 bases). This CDR3 is built from 18 residues. Trimming removed 4 bases at V and 9 bases at J, with 26 bases between. CDR1 is SGHNT and CDR2 is YYREEE in the germline V gene (reference sequence). The CDR3 bases are TGTGCCAGCAGCCCCGGAATTGGGGGCAGGGGTAGCAGTTCACCCCTCCACTTT. Protein sequence: CASSPGIGGRGSSSPLHF.

The V and J genes are TRBV4-3 and TRBJ2-2; TRBD1 matches 8 bases. The CDR3 spans 17 residues. Losses at the gene ends were 1 base for V and 2 bases for J; bases not matched to a gene: 6. CDR1 and CDR2 from the germline V gene are LGHNA and YSLEER. This CDR3 reads CASSQVKGQANTGELFF. CDR3 DNA: TGCGCCAGCAGCCAAGTGAAGGGACAGGCCAACACCGGGGAGCTGTTTTTT.

The chain has TRBV5-1 and TRBJ2-5; the D gene could be TRBD1 or TRBD2 (6 bases each). The CDR3 spans 15 residues. Germline V gene data show CDR1 as SGHRS and CDR2 as YFSETQ. The germline V and J ends were trimmed by 0 bases and 5 bases, with 14 bases remaining between them. Here the CDR3 DNA reads TGCGCCAGCAGCTTGGGGGGGGCCTTGAAGGAGACCCAGTACTTC. It codes for CASSLGGALKETQYF.

This clone was seen a handful of times. The chain recombines TRBV19 with TRBJ1-6; D perhaps matches TRBD1 (5 bases). Trimming left V 7 bases short and J 10 bases short, with 11 bases between. The CDR3 sequence is 12 residues long. Germline-derived CDR1 and CDR2 are LNHDA and SQIVND (reference sequence). The CDR3 nucleotides read TGTGCCAGTACCACAGGTGGATCACCCCTCCACTTT. Amino acids: CASTTGGSPLHF.